The 23 T cell receptor beta chains below come from one sample, sequenced in a study of shared clonotypes between healthy human individuals. Produced via immunoSEQ multiplex PCR; TCRdb's table is partial and in-frame only. Altogether about 1,500,000 clones are present, around 95% being singletons, with the ten largest covering roughly 1.2%. The specimen was naive CD4+ T cells sorted from blood. Subset noted: CD45RA+ positively selected. Receptors originate from a man aged 25-40 years in good health.

The chain uses TRBV14 and TRBJ2-7; 8 positions match TRBD1. V trimming: 6 bases; J trimming: 2 bases; junction bases outside the gene matches: 3. Per germline, CDR1 SGHDN and CDR2 FVKESK. The CDR3 length is 13 residues. As DNA, the CDR3 is TGTGCCAGCAGTCGGACAGGGACCTACGAGCAGTACTTC. Translation gives CASSRTGTYEQYF.

The gene calls are TRBV5-1 and TRBJ2-7; D is undetermined. This CDR3 has 14 residues. The V end lost 0 bases, the J end lost 5 bases, and 12 bases lay between the germline ends. Germline assignment: CDR1 SGHRS and CDR2 YFSETQ. CDR3 coding DNA: TGCGCCAGCAGCTTGGTGGGAATAGACCACGAGCAGTACTTC. Protein sequence: CASSLVGIDHEQYF.

The V call is TRBV7-2, the J call TRBJ1-4; D is unresolved. Trimming removed 1 base from V and 3 bases from J, with 6 bases in between. The CDR3 is 14 residues long. Per germline, CDR1 SGHTA and CDR2 FQGNSA. The CDR3: CASSLGYSNEKLFF. The CDR3 coding sequence is TGTGCCAGCAGCTTAGGATATTCTAATGAAAAACTGTTTTTT.

V and J are TRBV5-1 and TRBJ2-1, with unresolved D. V was cut by 4 bases and J by 1 base, with 12 bases left in between. This CDR3 comprises 15 residues. Germline assignment: CDR1 SGHRS and CDR2 YFSETQ. CDR3 bases: TGCGCCAGCAGCGTCCCCCGGGTTTCCTACAATGAGCAGTTCTTC. Translation gives CASSVPRVSYNEQFF.

The V gene is TRBV5-1, the J gene TRBJ2-5, with TRBD2 matching over 8 bases. CDR3 length: 14 residues. Germline V gene sequence: CDR1 SGHRS, CDR2 YFSETQ. Unmatched junction bases numbered 8, after V lost 6 bases and J lost 4 bases. The CDR3, as DNA: TGCGCCAGCACCGACAGCGGGAGAGGAGAGACCCAGTACTTC. Translation gives CASTDSGRGETQYF.

This CDR3 is CASSLARRDPDTQYF. The CDR3 nucleotides read TGCGCCAGCAGCTTGGCGCGCCGGGACCCAGATACGCAGTATTTT. The chain has TRBV5-1 and TRBJ2-3, with D possibly called TRBD1 or TRBD2 (5 bases each). Per the germline V gene, CDR1 is SGHRS and CDR2 is YFSETQ. This CDR3 spans 15 amino acids. Trimming pared 0 bases from V and 4 bases from J, leaving 12 bases between.

The chain joins TRBV2 to TRBJ1-1; D is unresolved. The V gene's germline CDR1 is SNHLY and CDR2 FYNNEI. The CDR3 is made up of 13 amino acids. V shed 2 bases and J shed 1 base, with 5 bases lying between them. CDR3 sequence: CASSERANTEAFF. The CDR3, as DNA: TGTGCCAGCAGTGAAAGGGCGAACACTGAAGCTTTCTTT.

This clone came up once. This chain connects TRBV6-5 to TRBJ1-4; D is perhaps TRBD1 (5 bases). The germline V and J ends were trimmed by 5 bases and 3 bases, with 10 bases remaining between them. Germline V CDR1 and CDR2: MNHEY, SVGAGI. The CDR3 runs to 14 residues. CDR3 amino acids: CASSVVGANEKLFF. CDR3 DNA sequence: TGTGCCAGCAGTGTGGTGGGGGCTAATGAAAAACTGTTTTTT.

The genes are TRBV6-1 and TRBJ1-5, with no clear D. Germline CDR1 is MNHNS and CDR2 is SASEGT. V lost 10 bases, J lost 8 bases, and 21 bases lay in between. The CDR3 is made up of 14 amino acids. Written as DNA, the CDR3 is TGTGCCACAAAACCCGGGGTCAAGGCAGAGCCCCAGCATTTT. Its translation is CATKPGVKAEPQHF.

This clone showed up just once. The gene calls are TRBV29-1 and TRBJ1-4; 10 bases match TRBD1. CDR1 is SQVTM, CDR2 ANQGSEA, per germline. The CDR3 is 13 residues long. With V trimmed by 5 bases and J by 7 bases, 4 bases remained unmatched. As DNA, the CDR3 is TGCAGCGTTTATTGGACAGGGGGTGAAAAACTGTTTTTT. Translated, it gives CSVYWTGGEKLFF. The entire variable domain, with the rest obtained from reference TRBV29-1 and TRBJ1-4, is as follows: SAVISQKPSRDICQRGTSLTIQCQVDSQVTMMFWYRQQPGQSLTLIATANQGSEATYESGFVIDKFPISRPNLTFSTLTVSNMSPEDSSIYLCSVYWTGGEKLFFGSGTQLSVL.

The chain recombines TRBV19 with TRBJ2-2; D unclear. CDR1 LNHDA and CDR2 SQIVND come from the germline V gene (reference sequence). There are 14 residues in the CDR3. The V and J ends lost 1 base and 5 bases respectively, with 8 bases between them. CDR3 region: CASSIALGTGELFF. The CDR3 nucleotides are TGTGCCAGTAGTATAGCTTTGGGAACCGGGGAGCTGTTTTTT.

V usage is TRBV12-5 and J usage is TRBJ2-5; no clear D. The germline gives CDR1 LGHNT, CDR2 FRNRAP. CDR3 length equals 18 residues. Trimming stripped 2 bases from V and 1 base from J, with 20 bases between. The CDR3 protein is CASGLYIGAVNPQETQYF. CDR3 sequence (DNA): TGTGCTAGTGGTTTGTATATCGGCGCCGTAAACCCCCAAGAGACCCAGTACTTC. Full variable domain (outside the CDR3, taken from reference TRBV12-5 and TRBJ2-5): DARVTQTPRHKVTEMGQEVTMRCQPILGHNTVFWYRQTMMQGLELLAYFRNRAPLDDSGMPKDRFSAEMPDATLATLKIQPSEPRDSAVYFCASGLYIGAVNPQETQYFGPGTRLLVL.

The rearrangement joins TRBV7-9 to TRBJ2-3; 15 bases line up with TRBD2. This CDR3 region has 17 residues. Germline V gives CDR1 SEHNR, CDR2 FQNEAQ (reference sequence). The ends lost 5 bases at V and 6 bases at J; junction bases unmatched: 9. The CDR3 nucleotides read TGTGCCAGCAGCCCTGGACTAGCGGGGGGGTCGAGGGATACGCAGTATTTT. Translation gives CASSPGLAGGSRDTQYF. The full variable domain, completed using reference TRBV7-9 and TRBJ2-3, is DTGVSQNPRHKITKRGQNVTFRCDPISEHNRLYWYRQTLGQGPEFLTYFQNEAQLEKSRLLSDRFSAERPKGSFSTLEIQRTEQGDSAMYLCASSPGLAGGSRDTQYFGPGTRLTVL.

The chain employs TRBV18 and TRBJ2-5, with D possibly being TRBD2 (6 bases). Deletions cut 1 base from V and 4 bases from J, with 19 bases between. Germline CDR1 is KGHSH and CDR2 is LQKENI. This CDR3 is built from 17 residues. This CDR3 reads CASSPLNPAGLRETQYF. The CDR3 DNA follows: TGTGCCAGCTCACCACTAAACCCTGCGGGACTGCGAGAGACCCAGTACTTC.

The CDR3 loop reads CAWSHRVEPTEAFF. CDR3 nucleotide sequence: TGTGCCTGGAGCCACAGGGTTGAGCCTACTGAAGCTTTCTTT. The chain recombines TRBV30 with TRBJ1-1, with D possibly TRBD1 on 6 matching bases. Trimming shortened V by 3 bases and J by 5 bases, and 16 bases separated the two germline ends. CDR3 size: 14 residues. Germline CDR1 reads GTSNPN; CDR2 reads SVGIG (reference sequence).

V is TRBV29-1 and J is TRBJ1-2; TRBD1 is a possible D gene (5 bases). With 7 bases removed from V and 5 bases from J, the gap between germline ends came to 11 bases. The CDR3 consists of 11 residues. Germline lookup yields CDR1 SQVTM and CDR2 ANQGSEA. The CDR3 region is CSASRDYGYTF. As DNA, the CDR3 is TGCAGCGCGTCCAGGGATTATGGCTACACCTTC.

The V call is TRBV2, the J call TRBJ2-5, with TRBD1 as a possible D gene (5 bases). V lost 5 bases, J lost 5 bases, and 18 bases lay in between. This CDR3 is 15 amino acids long. Germline loops: CDR1 SNHLY, CDR2 FYNNEI. CDR3 coding DNA: TGTGCCAGCAGTATAAGCAGGCCTCCAGGGGAGACCCAGTACTTC. Amino acids: CASSISRPPGETQYF.

V and J are TRBV29-1 and TRBJ2-7; 10 bases fit TRBD1. Germline lookup yields CDR1 SQVTM and CDR2 ANQGSEA. V lost 6 bases to trimming and J lost 5 bases; unmatched junction nucleotides: 13. This CDR3 is built from 15 residues. Written as DNA, the CDR3 is TGCAGCGTAGCTAAACCGGGACAGGGGAGGCACGAGCAGTACTTC. Translating gives CSVAKPGQGRHEQYF.

The chain carries TRBV5-5 and TRBJ1-4; no reliable D call. With 0 bases removed from V and 7 bases from J, the gap between germline ends came to 13 bases. The CDR3 runs 15 residues. Looked up from germline, CDR1 is SGHKS and CDR2 is YYEKEE (reference sequence). The CDR3 nucleotides read TGTGCCAGCAGCTTGGCGGGAGGGTTGAGTGAAAAACTGTTTTTT. This encodes CASSLAGGLSEKLFF.

V usage is TRBV27 and J usage is TRBJ2-1; possibly TRBD2 for D (5 bases). Germline CDR1 and CDR2: MNHEY and SMNVEV (reference sequence). This CDR3 has 16 residues. V was cut by 3 bases and J by 2 bases, with 14 bases left in between. This CDR3 reads CASSFDGRLPYNEQFF. CDR3 in DNA: TGTGCCAGCAGTTTTGATGGGAGACTACCCTACAATGAGCAGTTCTTC.

This clone was seen a few times. Other DNA sequences from this sample encode an identical CDR3 as well. This sequence joins TRBV19 and TRBJ1-5; no definite D call. Per the germline V gene, CDR1 is LNHDA and CDR2 is SQIVND (reference sequence). With 3 bases removed from V and 5 bases from J, the gap between germline ends came to 8 bases. The CDR3 length is 13 residues. CDR3 sequence reads: CASSIDRDQPQHF. The CDR3 bases are TGTGCCAGTAGTATTGATAGGGATCAGCCCCAGCATTTT.

The chain uses TRBV6-1 and TRBJ2-7; D remains ambiguous. The CDR3 totals 14 residues. Per the germline V gene, CDR1 is MNHNS and CDR2 is SASEGT. V was cut by 7 bases and J by 2 bases, with 15 bases left in between. The CDR3 DNA follows: TGTGCCAGCACCGAGTATCCAGGTCCCTACGAGCAGTACTTC. As protein: CASTEYPGPYEQYF.

The chain employs TRBV28 and TRBJ2-3, with 8 bases that match TRBD2. After removal of 3 bases from V and 4 bases from J, the junction contained 6 bases not matched to a gene. CDR3 length: 15 residues. Germline V gives CDR1 MDHEN, CDR2 SYDVKM. The CDR3 sequence is CASSLDAGGADTQYF. The CDR3 region has the DNA TGTGCCAGCAGTTTGGATGCGGGAGGCGCAGATACGCAGTATTTT.